This T cell receptor (beta chain) is from a study of identical twins. Germline CDR1 and CDR2: MNHEY and SVGAGI. The CDR3 runs to 15 residues. TCRdb re-called the 5' RACE reads with MiXCR, one entry per CDR3 protein. The data contain 510,000 or so distinct CDR3 sequences, about 15% of them seen just once; the ten biggest clones take up 0.44%. Only a few counts were recorded for this clonotype. A junction end diverges from the germline sequence, so it may reflect a read error. Another study also made use of these data, one on yellow fever vaccine responses in identical twins.

The chain uses TRBV6-5 and TRBJ1-2; D is possibly TRBD1 (5 bases). The sequence was collected from a woman aged 18-29 years in good health. The sample was CD4+ T cells sorted from blood. The CDR3 loop reads CASSYSETRRAWMSF. The CDR3 DNA is TGTGCCAGCAGTTACTCGGAGACCCGCAGGGCGTGGATGTCCTTC.